This T cell receptor (beta chain) is from a study of blood T cell repertoires in COVID-19 (dated by TCRdb to the early 2020s). Regarding the study in general: Collaborator samples came from the United States, Italy and Spain and covered acute and convalescent phases of COVID-19. The prospective study material was composed of cDNA or gDNA derived from T cells, B-cell-depleted T cells, or PBMCs. Subjects who had been exposed to COVID-19, were actively infected with it, or had recovered from it provided the deeply sampled blood TCRbeta repertoires that made up the dataset. A freely available public database, intended as a resource for researchers studying the immune response to SARS-CoV-2, is where the repertoires were released. The samples were drawn from the first 160 participants of the ongoing ImmuneRACE study and from 950 to 1,500 subjects provided by 6 global collaborators. A de-identified subject ID, COVID-19 status, age in years and sex were almost always included in the sample metadata. Where available, HLA class I and class II types were obtained from metadata supplied by the sample provider rather than from assay-based typing. Study-wide findings and limitations: How much clinical and demographic metadata was included differed by source and by participant, and the metadata was provided uncurated.

Each collaborating institution followed its own protocols to collect whole blood in K2EDTA tubes. For TCRbeta analysis, collaborators shipped samples in one of three forms: frozen whole blood, isolated PBMCs, or DNA extracted from either of those sample types. The CDR3 runs 16 amino acids, cysteine and phenylalanine included. Only the CDR3 DNA stays, 48 bases, in frame from base 1. CDR1 is given as SNHLY and CDR2 as FYNNEI, both from the germline V gene. Trimming removed 8 bases from V and 5 bases from J; the gene matches leave 10 bases unexplained. About this clone: No antigen is known for it. Base qualities were left out, and no much larger clone turns up one base away.

The immunoSEQ Assay, a bias-controlled multiplex PCR, was used to amplify TCRbeta CDR3 regions from genomic DNA. The original pipeline was this. Nucleated cell counts per sample were estimated from amplification of reference gene primers within the assay. Sequence reads were collapsed and filtered to measure the absolute abundance of every unique TCRbeta CDR3 rearrangement. Productive Simpson clonality was computed per sample as the square root of Simpson's diversity index over productive rearrangements. Entries here come from immuneACCESS through TCRdb and include only in-frame sequences with V and J called. Some clones fail to appear in such tables; in the studies checked, an unresolved V gene covers under half of the shortfall, and the cause of the remainder is unknown. D and trimming come from the DNA, and the V and J calls and clone size come from that table. This sample is represented by around 97,000 clones; just under 90% of them were singletons. The top ten hold 15% of the sample.

The clonotype comes from a human donor in a cohort sampled during active COVID-19. Sequencing input: peripheral blood. This chain is built from TRBV2 and TRBJ2-5, with TRBD2 matching 14 junction bases. CDR3 protein: CASRFGGTSGGETQYF. At the DNA level, the sequence is TGTGCCAGCCGCTTCGGTGGGACTAGCGGGGGCGAGACCCAGTACTTC.